The 14 T cell receptor beta chains below come from one sample, sequenced in a study of OX40 agonist ivuxolimab in advanced cancers. Clones were sequenced by immunoSEQ multiplex PCR, and TCRdb holds only the in-frame ones, with some missing. This table holds approximately 74,000 clones, 85% to 95% found once. Sequenced material: CD4+ or CD8+ T cells sorted from blood, taken in a trial of the OX40 agonist ivuxolimab. These TCRs come from an adult with an advanced solid tumor such as melanoma, head and neck, liver or kidney cancer.

The chain has TRBV28 and TRBJ2-5, with 8 bases fitting TRBD1. Germline trimming cut 2 bases from V and 4 bases from J; bases unmatched to any gene: 6. CDR1 and CDR2 (germline): MDHEN, SYDVKM. The CDR3 is 15 residues long. CDR3 sequence (DNA): TGTGCCAGCAGTTTAGCAGGGGGCTTTTTAGAGACCCAGTACTTC. Amino acid sequence: CASSLAGGFLETQYF.

The chain combines TRBV11-2 with TRBJ2-1; 8 nucleotides match TRBD2. Trimming removed 3 bases from V and 7 bases from J; junction bases left unmatched: 14. Germline V gene lookup returns CDR1 SGHAT and CDR2 FQNNGV. The CDR3 consists of 17 residues. CDR3 in amino acids: CASSFWSGGTIANEQFF. CDR3 in DNA: TGTGCCAGCAGCTTCTGGAGCGGGGGTACGATCGCGAATGAGCAGTTCTTC.

The chain links TRBV9 to TRBJ2-1; D is undetermined. Looked up from germline, CDR1 is SGDLS and CDR2 is YYNGEE. This CDR3 comprises 15 residues. V was pared by 1 base and J by 2 bases, with 10 bases between. The CDR3 here is CASSVNPTAYNEQFF. In DNA form, the CDR3 reads TGTGCCAGCAGCGTAAACCCCACAGCCTACAATGAGCAGTTCTTC.

This rearrangement joins TRBV19 to TRBJ2-6; the match to TRBD1 covers 8 bases. V gave up 7 bases and J gave up 0 bases; unmatched junction bases: 2. The CDR3 is 15 residues long. The germline gives CDR1 LNHDA, CDR2 SQIVND (reference sequence). The CDR3 DNA reads TGTGCCAGTATTGGGACAGGCTCTGGGGCCAACGTCCTGACTTTC. Translated, it gives CASIGTGSGANVLTF.

The sample holds one count of this clone. The CDR3 sequence: CASMRLEVQRELFF. CDR3 sequence (DNA): TGTGCCAGCATGAGATTAGAGGTCCAACGAGAACTGTTTTTT. This chain uses TRBV2 with TRBJ1-4; D is uncertain. The CDR3 loop spans 14 amino acids. The V gene's germline CDR1 is SNHLY and CDR2 FYNNEI. Trimming removed 7 bases at V and 12 bases at J, with 21 bases between. The full variable domain, with the rest looked up from reference TRBV2 and TRBJ1-4, is EPEVTQTPSHQVTQMGQEVILRCVPISNHLYFYWYRQILGQKVEFLVSFYNNEISEKSEIFDDQFSVERPDGSNFTLKIRSTKLEDSAMYFCASMRLEVQRELFFGSGTQLSVL.

The chain links TRBV6-5 to TRBJ1-2; no clear D gene. The germline V and J ends were trimmed by 6 bases and 5 bases, with 13 bases remaining between them. The CDR3 loop spans 13 amino acids. Germline assignment: CDR1 MNHEY and CDR2 SVGAGI. Here the CDR3 reads CASSLSGGYGYTF. The CDR3 coding sequence is TGTGCCAGCAGCCTATCCGGAGGGTATGGCTACACCTTC.

V usage is TRBV4-3 and J usage is TRBJ2-5, with D maybe TRBD1 (6 bases). CDR1 and CDR2 from the germline V gene are LGHNA and YSLEER. Trimming took 4 bases from V and 5 from J, leaving 17 bases between them. The CDR3 runs to 15 residues. CDR3 DNA sequence: TGCGCCAGCAGCCCGCAACAGGGTTTGGGGGAGACCCAGTACTTC. Translated: CASSPQQGLGETQYF.

The chain carries TRBV7-2 and TRBJ2-1; D might be TRBD1 (6 bases). V lost 3 bases and J 0 bases, leaving 9 bases between the germline ends. CDR3 length equals 15 residues. The germline gives CDR1 SGHTA, CDR2 FQGNSA. The CDR3 region is CASSLDSSSYNEQFF. CDR3 nucleotide sequence: TGTGCCAGCAGCTTGGACAGTAGCTCCTACAATGAGCAGTTCTTC.

The chain is built from TRBV28 and TRBJ2-7; 7 positions agree with TRBD1. The CDR3 covers 14 residues. CDR1 is MDHEN, CDR2 SYDVKM, per germline. Unmatched junction bases numbered 3, after V lost 2 bases and J lost 2 bases. The CDR3 coding sequence is TGTGCCAGCAGTTTAGGGACAGTTCCCTACGAGCAGTACTTC. Protein product: CASSLGTVPYEQYF.

The chain has TRBV5-6 and TRBJ2-6; D gene ambiguous. With 1 base removed from V and 4 bases from J, the gap between germline ends came to 9 bases. CDR1 is SGHDT and CDR2 is YYEEEE in the germline V gene. The CDR3 loop spans 15 amino acids. The CDR3 sequence: CASSLRVLGANVLTF. CDR3 DNA: TGTGCCAGCAGCTTGAGGGTTCTCGGGGCCAACGTCCTGACTTTC.

V is TRBV30 and J is TRBJ2-7, with D unresolved. The CDR3 is made up of 14 amino acids. V was cut by 6 bases and J by 2 bases, with 17 bases left in between. Per germline, CDR1 GTSNPN and CDR2 SVGIG (reference sequence). The chain's CDR3 is CACRRPYSPYEQYF. Here the CDR3 DNA reads TGTGCCTGCCGCCGTCCGTATTCCCCCTACGAGCAGTACTTC.

The chain is built from TRBV19 and TRBJ2-1; 8 positions match TRBD2. The CDR3 is made up of 16 amino acids. CDR1 and CDR2 (germline): LNHDA, SQIVND (reference sequence). The V and J ends lost 4 bases and 7 bases, in that order; junction bases with no gene match: 12. Written as DNA, the CDR3 is TGTGCCAGTAGTACCCTATCGGGGGGGCTGTTTAATGAGCAGTTCTTC. This gives the protein CASSTLSGGLFNEQFF.

This chain connects TRBV2 to TRBJ2-3; D remains unclear. Germline V CDR1 and CDR2: SNHLY, FYNNEI. V was pared by 6 bases and J by 0 bases, with 10 bases between. This CDR3 has 14 residues. The CDR3 bases are TGTGCCAGCAGCCTAAGGGCTAGCACAGATACGCAGTATTTT. Translation gives CASSLRASTDTQYF.

The genes are TRBV19 and TRBJ2-1, with TRBD2 identical over 16 bases. CDR1 is LNHDA and CDR2 is SQIVND in the germline V gene (reference sequence). CDR3 length equals 18 residues. The ends lost 11 bases at V and 3 bases at J; junction bases unmatched: 13. The CDR3 nucleotides are TGTGCCTCCCAACCCGGGACTAGCGGGGGGGCCCACTACAATGAGCAGTTCTTC. Translation: CASQPGTSGGAHYNEQFF.